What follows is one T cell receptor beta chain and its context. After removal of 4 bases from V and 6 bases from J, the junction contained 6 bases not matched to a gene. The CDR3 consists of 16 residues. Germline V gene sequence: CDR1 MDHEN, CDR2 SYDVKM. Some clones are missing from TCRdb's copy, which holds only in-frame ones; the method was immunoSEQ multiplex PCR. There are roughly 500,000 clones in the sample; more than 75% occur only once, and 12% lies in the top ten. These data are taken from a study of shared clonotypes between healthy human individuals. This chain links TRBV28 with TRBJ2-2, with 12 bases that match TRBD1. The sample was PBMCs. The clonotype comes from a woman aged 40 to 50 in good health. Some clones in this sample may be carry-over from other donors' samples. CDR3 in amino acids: CASSSPGQGAAGELFF. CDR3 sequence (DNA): TGTGCCAGCAGTTCGCCGGGACAGGGGGCGGCCGGGGAGCTGTTTTTT.